This paragraph covers one T cell receptor (beta chain) sequence. Its antigen is as yet unknown. This record comes from a study of graft-versus-host responses after intestinal transplantation. CDR1 and CDR2 (germline): MNHEY, SMNVEV (reference sequence). V lost 6 bases and J 3 bases, leaving 9 bases between the germline ends. The CDR3 runs 14 residues. Using immunoSEQ multiplex PCR, the repertoire was profiled, and TCRdb retains in-frame clones only, with some absent. Of fewer than 11,000 clones in the sample, 80% to 95% were seen once. Study-level results: GvH clones were found in recipient marrow; some appeared first in ileum or blood.

Source: PBMCs, taken around 43 days after intestinal transplantation. The receptor was derived from a human patient who received an intestinal transplant, so some T cells may come from the graft donor. The chain uses TRBV27 and TRBJ1-6, with unresolved D. The DNA of the CDR3 is TGTGCCAGCAGGAGCCTTAACTATAATTCACCCCTCCACTTT. This codes for CASRSLNYNSPLHF.